This TCR beta chain was obtained from a study of T cell responses to AZD1222 COVID-19 vaccine. Study outcomes and limitations: The reported proportion of spike-specific TCRs targeting unmutated variant regions was nearly half.

The CDR3 covers 15 residues. Germline CDR1 MNHNS, CDR2 SASEGT. V trimming: 7 bases; J trimming: 6 bases; junction bases outside the gene matches: 15. Turning to this clone: Its antigen is not identified.

The data were produced by immunoSEQ multiplex PCR, yet TCRdb's version contains in-frame clones alone and is incomplete. Of roughly 51,000 clones listed, 80% to 90% are singletons. The chain couples TRBV6-1 to TRBJ2-7; 7 positions match TRBD1. This clonotype originated in an adult who received the AZD1222 COVID-19 vaccine. Sequences were derived from peripheral blood, sampled 28 days after the second AZD1222 dose. CDR3 loop: CASTPGDSAPGEQYF. The CDR3 coding sequence is TGTGCCAGCACCCCAGGGGACAGCGCCCCTGGCGAGCAGTACTTC.